A single T cell receptor beta chain is shown here with its context. The antigen is unknown. This sample is drawn from a study of shared clonotypes between healthy human individuals. Turning to the study itself: Three plates each covered CD4 naive and memory; CD8 naive two, CD8 memory one.

Data came from immunoSEQ multiplex PCR; TCRdb stores just in-frame clones and leaves some out. The repertoire has about 510,000 clones, almost 97% of them found once; the top ten carry 0.055% to 0.075%. Whole-study results and caveats: It was observed that roughly 4.8% of naive CD4 clonotypes were shared across four donors. All-four-donor shared clonotypes had higher generation probabilities than non-shared clonotypes did.

The origin of this receptor is a woman aged 25 to 39 in good health. Sequencing was performed on naive CD4+ T cells sorted from blood. Subset indicated: CD45RA+ positively selected.

The CDR3 DNA sequence: TGCGCCAGCAGCATACGATACGGGACCACCCAAAACATTCAGTACTTC. Translating it yields CASSIRYGTTQNIQYF. The chain is built from TRBV5-1 and TRBJ2-4; D could derive from TRBD1 or TRBD2 (5 bases each). The CDR3 length is 16 residues. Germline assignment: CDR1 SGHRS and CDR2 YFSETQ. Trimming pared 4 bases from V and 5 bases from J, leaving 19 bases between.